Listed below are T cell receptor beta chains from one sample, sequenced in a study of OX40 agonist ivuxolimab in advanced cancers. Assay: immunoSEQ multiplex PCR; the TCRdb copy retains only in-frame clones and omits some. In the table there are under 85,000 clones, over 85% of which are singletons. The sequencing used CD4+ or CD8+ T cells sorted from blood, collected in a trial of the OX40 agonist ivuxolimab. Receptors were obtained from an adult with an advanced solid tumor such as melanoma, head and neck, liver or kidney cancer. Both conserved end residues are part of each CDR3. Fields, in order: J gene, V gene, CDR3 protein.

>TRBJ2-5|TRBV4-1
CASSQDSQGYGETQYF
>TRBJ2-3|TRBV18
CASSPGGDTQYF
>TRBJ2-7|TRBV11-2
CASTHWGIGSYEQYF
>TRBJ2-5|TRBV19
CASTTTGMETQYF
>TRBJ2-5|TRBV25-1
CASSEWLAGVTVSETQYF
>TRBJ2-7|TRBV7-9
CASSLVTGQEQYF
>TRBJ1-1|TRBV5-1
CASSWGPGQGWKAEAFF
>TRBJ2-7|TRBV5-6
CASSTGQRGWAYEQYF
>TRBJ1-4|TRBV19
CASSILPGGELFF
>TRBJ1-1|TRBV9
CASSPGPGEAFF
>TRBJ1-2|TRBV7-9
CASSLTDRLVDYGYTF
>TRBJ1-4|TRBV30
CAWSADRSGRKTVF
>TRBJ1-1|TRBV6-5
CASSLRHPLTEAFF